This T cell receptor (beta chain) was documented in a study of CD8 T cells in Susac syndrome. Whole-study findings and limits: It was acknowledged by the study that relatively few individuals were included in its TCR sequencing and HLA analysis.

Sequencing targeted TCR beta in T cells from blood (CD8+ and CD4+). Negative isolation yielded the CD8+ and CD4+ T cells, while FACS enriched the TEMRA cells. The authors reverse transcribed 0.5 to 1 ug RNA with random hexamers. Amplification of the TCR beta CDR3 was carried out by immunoSEQ multiplex PCR, which spanned a total of 54 Vbeta and 13 Jbeta segments. TCRdb re-called the immunoSEQ multiplex PCR reads with MiXCR, one entry per CDR3 protein. The sample carries 250,000 to 300,000 distinct CDR3 sequences, roughly 85% recorded once. The CDR3 runs 13 residues. V lost 5 bases to trimming and J lost 4 bases; unmatched junction nucleotides: 2. Germline loops: CDR1 LNHDA, CDR2 SQIVND (reference sequence). This clonotype has only a few counts. Its antigen is undetermined.

This TCR was recovered from a human donor with multiple sclerosis. The chain is built from TRBV19 and TRBJ2-1; 7 bases line up with TRBD1. The sequencing input was CD8+ T cells from PBMCs. Written as DNA, the CDR3 is TGTGCCAGTAGTCGGGACAGTTACAATGAGCAGTTCTTC. Encoded protein: CASSRDSYNEQFF.